The following is a T cell receptor (beta chain) sequence with its context. The data belong to a study of blood T cells in healthy people across ages. A second roughly 7 to 12 cycle PCR used barcoded and J-beta primers. One entry per CDR3 protein, called by TCRdb with MiXCR from the 5' RACE reads. The table lists 600,000 or so distinct CDR3 sequences, roughly 43% of them singletons. This sequence originates from an elderly man in good health. Input material: blood.

The CDR3 sequence: CASRDNRGIWGYTF. CDR3 nucleotides: TGTGCCAGCAGAGACAACAGGGGGATCTGGGGCTACACCTTC. The J gene is TRBJ1-2, the V gene TRBV12-3 or TRBV12-4; 8 bases map to TRBD1. The CDR3 is made up of 14 amino acids. V was clipped by 6 bases and J by 8 bases; unmatched bases: 11.